Below, 25 T cell receptor beta chains from the same sample are listed, as sequenced in a study of blood T cells in healthy people across ages. Primed by a sample-barcoded 5' primer and a J-beta primer mix, a second PCR proceeded for 7 to 11 cycles. TCRdb independently ran MiXCR on the 5' RACE reads; one entry per CDR3 protein. The sample lists 1.4 million or so distinct CDR3 sequences; about 42% were seen once. The source material was blood. These receptors came from a woman between 18 and 29 years old in good health.

This rearrangement joins TRBV20-1 to TRBJ2-1, with 11 bases aligning to TRBD1. V shed 0 bases, J shed 7 bases, and the junction held 11 bases outside the gene matches. This CDR3 has 17 residues. Looked up from germline, CDR1 is DFQATT and CDR2 is SNEGSKA (reference sequence). CDR3 residues: CSAREDRGPTGLNEQFF. In DNA form, the CDR3 reads TGCAGTGCTAGAGAGGACAGGGGGCCTACCGGCCTAAATGAGCAGTTCTTC.

This rearrangement joins TRBV29-1 to TRBJ1-4; D possibly corresponds to TRBD1 (6 bases). Per germline, CDR1 SQVTM and CDR2 ANQGSEA. V was clipped by 7 bases and J by 2 bases, with 17 bases between them. There are 15 residues in the CDR3. This chain's CDR3 is CSACYTGSTNEKLFF. CDR3 coding DNA: TGCAGCGCCTGCTATACAGGGTCGACTAATGAAAAACTGTTTTTT.

The chain links TRBV4-3 to TRBJ2-7; TRBD1 or TRBD2 may be the D gene (5 bases each). Trimming removed 0 bases from V and 5 bases from J, with 17 bases in between. CDR1 and CDR2 (germline): LGHNA, YSLEER. This CDR3 has 16 residues. CDR3 nucleotides: TGCGCCAGCAGCCAAGATCTAGGAGGTCCCAGGGACGAGCAGTACTTC. Amino acids: CASSQDLGGPRDEQYF.

A word on this clonotype: One junction end does not reproduce the germline sequence, and a read error may be involved. V gene TRBV12-3 or TRBV12-4 combines with J gene TRBJ2-3; D may be TRBD1 or TRBD2 (5 bases each). CDR3 length: 17 residues. The CDR3 nucleotides read TGTGCCAGCAGTAGGGGCGCTAGCTGGGTGAACACAGATGCGCAATATTTT. This codes for CASSRGASWVNTDAQYF.

The rearrangement joins TRBV9 to TRBJ1-6; 8 positions agree with TRBD1. V dropped 3 bases and J dropped 8; count of bases not matched to a gene: 4. The CDR3 is made up of 14 amino acids. The V gene's germline CDR1 is SGDLS and CDR2 YYNGEE. As DNA, the CDR3 is TGTGCCAGCAGCGCTGGGACAGGTCATTCACCCCTCCACTTT. Translated: CASSAGTGHSPLHF.

The rearrangement links TRBV6-2 or TRBV6-3 to TRBJ2-7, with TRBD2 matching over 9 bases. Germline V gene data show CDR1 as MNHEY and CDR2 as SVGEGT. V was pared by 1 base and J by 2 bases, with 6 bases of the junction left unmatched. This CDR3 contains 16 residues. In DNA, the CDR3 is TGTGCCAGCAGTTACTTCCGCGCGGGGGGGCCCTACGAGCAGTACTTC. Protein product: CASSYFRAGGPYEQYF.

This clonotype came up a few times. This chain links TRBV28 with TRBJ2-7, with D perhaps being TRBD1 or TRBD2 (5 bases each). Between the trimmed V and J ends, which lost 8 bases and 2 bases, there was a span of 13 bases. This CDR3 has 13 residues. Germline lookup yields CDR1 MDHEN and CDR2 SYDVKM. The CDR3 loop is CASVPMGAYEQYF. Written as DNA, the CDR3 is TGTGCCAGCGTCCCGATGGGGGCCTACGAGCAGTACTTC.

The chain has TRBV20-1 and TRBJ1-1, with D uncertain. CDR3 size: 13 residues. Germline V gene sequence: CDR1 DFQATT, CDR2 SNEGSKA (reference sequence). Between the trimmed V and J ends, which lost 1 base and 4 bases, there was a span of 10 bases. The CDR3 loop is CSARASGATEAFF. In nucleotides, the CDR3 is TGCAGTGCTAGAGCTAGCGGTGCCACTGAAGCTTTCTTT.

At least ten counts were recorded for this clonotype. The rearrangement links TRBV4-1 to TRBJ2-7, with a possible D match to TRBD1 (6 bases). Germline CDR1 and CDR2: MGHRA and YSYEKL. The CDR3 runs to 13 residues. V lost 2 bases and J 4 bases, leaving 9 bases between the germline ends. The CDR3 here is CASSQKTGYEQYF. The CDR3 coding sequence is TGCGCCAGCAGCCAAAAGACAGGTTACGAGCAGTACTTC.

The chain has TRBV3-1 and TRBJ1-1, with D tentatively TRBD1 (6 bases). The CDR3 contains 14 residues. Between the trimmed V and J ends, which lost 4 bases and 5 bases, there was a span of 14 bases. The V gene's germline CDR1 is LGHDT and CDR2 YNNKEL (reference sequence). In DNA, the CDR3 is TGTGCCAGCAGCCTGGGACACTCGGGGACTGAAGCTTTCTTT. It is translated as CASSLGHSGTEAFF. The complete variable domain, with remaining parts taken from reference TRBV3-1 and TRBJ1-1, reads DTAVSQTPKYLVTQMGNDKSIKCEQNLGHDTMYWYKQDSKKFLKIMFSYNNKELIINETVPNRFSPKSPDKAHLNLHINSLELGDSAVYFCASSLGHSGTEAFFGQGTRLTVV.

This chain links TRBV7-2 with TRBJ1-4; possibly TRBD1 for D (6 bases). V lost 8 bases and J lost 1, with 11 bases in between. The length of the CDR3 is 14 residues. Germline V gene sequence: CDR1 SGHTA, CDR2 FQGNSA. CDR3: CASGGTLTNEKLFF. The CDR3 DNA is TGTGCCAGCGGGGGGACACTAACTAATGAAAAACTGTTTTTT. Looking up the rest from reference TRBV7-2 and TRBJ1-4 gives the full variable domain: GAGVSQSPSNKVTEKGKDVELRCDPISGHTALYWYRQSLGQGLEFLIYFQGNSAPDKSGLPSDRFSAERTGGSVSTLTIQRTQQEDSAVYLCASGGTLTNEKLFFGSGTQLSVL.

This clonotype appeared once. The rearrangement joins TRBV29-1 to TRBJ2-3, with 7 bases lining up with TRBD2. The germline gives CDR1 SQVTM, CDR2 ANQGSEA. The CDR3 sequence is 14 residues long. The CDR3 coding sequence is TGCGGCGCAAGGCCCAGCCGGGGGGCAGATACGCAGTATTTT. Protein product: CGARPSRGADTQYF.

The rearrangement uses TRBV9 and TRBJ2-4; 8 bases are shared with TRBD2. The J call may be incorrect, as the DNA end agrees better with TRBJ2-7. Germline loops: CDR1 SGDLS, CDR2 YYNGEE. This CDR3 region has 16 residues. CDR3 in amino acids: CASSSQSGRAPYEQYF. For the CDR3, the DNA is TGTGCCAGCAGCTCTCAAAGCGGGAGAGCACCCTACGAGCAGTACTTC.

This clonotype has only a few counts. The genes are TRBV7-9 and TRBJ2-1; no reliable D call. The CDR3 has 13 amino acids. Germline V CDR1 and CDR2: SEHNR, FQNEAQ (reference sequence). Trimming removed 6 bases from V and 5 bases from J, with 11 bases in between. The CDR3 spells CASSLGWNNEQFF. CDR3 nucleotide sequence: TGTGCCAGCAGTCTTGGGTGGAACAATGAGCAGTTCTTC.

The V and J genes are TRBV10-3 and TRBJ2-7; a weak D match, TRBD1 (6 bases). Germline V CDR1 and CDR2: ENHRY, SYGVKD. CDR3 length: 13 residues. The germline V and J ends were trimmed by 4 bases and 4 bases, with 11 bases remaining between them. The CDR3 DNA sequence: TGTGCCATCAGTGGATCCGGACAGTACGAGCAGTACTTC. Its protein is CAISGSGQYEQYF.

This clonotype came up a few times. The CDR3 spells CASSRDYFYNEQYF. In nucleotides, the CDR3 is TGCGCCAGCAGTCGGGACTACTTCTACAATGAGCAGTACTTC. J is TRBJ2-1 and V is TRBV4-3; TRBD2 matches 7 bases. The tail of the sequence fits TRBJ2-7 better, so the J call may be wrong. The germline V gene encodes CDR1 LGHNA and CDR2 YSLEER. The CDR3 totals 14 residues.

The rearrangement links TRBV11-1 to TRBJ2-3; the D gene is possibly TRBD2 (5 bases). With 3 bases removed from V and 6 bases from J, the gap between germline ends came to 16 bases. Germline-derived CDR1 and CDR2 are SGHAT and FQDESV (reference sequence). CDR3 length: 15 residues. Here the CDR3 reads CASSFQATRRDTQYF. Here the CDR3 DNA reads TGTGCCAGCAGCTTCCAGGCAACCCGGAGGGATACGCAGTATTTT. The full variable domain, rest sourced from reference TRBV11-1 and TRBJ2-3, is EAEVAQSPRYKITEKSQAVAFWCDPISGHATLYWYRQILGQGPELLVQFQDESVVDDSQLPKDRFSAERLKGVDSTLKIQPAELGDSAMYLCASSFQATRRDTQYFGPGTRLTVL.

This clonotype was counted a few times. The chain carries TRBV6-5 and TRBJ2-5; D unresolved. The closer fit of TRBJ2-7 to the DNA end suggests the J call may be wrong. CDR3 size: 16 residues. Germline CDR1 MNHEY, CDR2 SVGAGI. The chain's CDR3 is CASSYGVEQKLNEQYF. The CDR3 DNA follows: TGTGCCAGCAGTTACGGCGTGGAACAGAAGTTGAACGAGCAGTACTTC.

This clonotype was counted a few times. The genes are TRBV5-1 and TRBJ2-5, with D hard to call. The better agreement between TRBJ2-7 and the DNA end casts doubt on the J call. The CDR3 is 15 residues long. CDR1 and CDR2 (germline): SGHRS, YFSETQ. DNA of the CDR3: TGCGCCAGCAGCCCGGAGAGCACCGCTTTCTACGAGCAGTACTTC. It is translated as CASSPESTAFYEQYF.

The gene calls are TRBV7-2 and TRBJ2-3; D ambiguous. CDR1 is SGHTA and CDR2 is FQGNSA in the germline V gene. With 3 bases removed from V and 2 bases from J, the gap between germline ends came to 9 bases. The CDR3 has 14 amino acids. The CDR3 region is CASSFYRPTDTQYF. CDR3 coding DNA: TGTGCCAGCAGCTTTTATCGTCCCACAGATACGCAGTATTTT.

This clonotype was detected only a few times. J is TRBJ1-1 and V is TRBV7-9; a weak D match, TRBD1 (6 bases). This CDR3 spans 12 amino acids. Germline V gene sequence: CDR1 SEHNR, CDR2 FQNEAQ (reference sequence). Trimming took 4 bases from V and 8 from J, leaving 11 bases between them. CDR3 loop: CASSSRTAEAFF. DNA of the CDR3: TGTGCCAGCAGCTCAAGGACAGCCGAAGCTTTCTTT.

This clonotype has a handful of counts. This chain uses TRBV12-5 with TRBJ1-2; 9 bases agree with TRBD1. Germline V lookup: CDR1 LGHNT, CDR2 FRNRAP. The J segment lost 4 bases and the V segment lost 2 bases, leaving 2 bases of the junction unmatched. The CDR3 contains 14 residues. CDR3 residues: CASGLLTGGYGYTF. In DNA form, the CDR3 reads TGTGCTAGTGGTTTGTTGACAGGGGGCTATGGCTACACCTTC.

The rearrangement uses TRBV19 and TRBJ2-1; 8 nucleotides line up with TRBD1. The CDR3 is 15 residues long. The V gene end was trimmed by 3 bases and the J gene end by 8 bases; junction bases not matched to a gene: 9. Germline CDR1 LNHDA, CDR2 SQIVND (reference sequence). The CDR3 nucleotides read TGTGCCAGTAGTATGGACAGGGTAAATTTGGATGAGCAGTTCTTC. Translating gives CASSMDRVNLDEQFF.

The genes are TRBV12-3 or TRBV12-4 and TRBJ2-3; the D call may be TRBD1 or TRBD2 (5 bases each). The V gene lost 7 bases and the J gene lost 7 bases, with 18 bases spanning the gap. This CDR3 contains 14 residues. For the CDR3, the DNA is TGTGCCAGCACCCCAGGGACCGCGAAGAATACGCAGTATTTT. Translated, it gives CASTPGTAKNTQYF.

The sample holds a few counts of this clonotype. This chain uses TRBV24-1 with TRBJ2-1; D not certain. V shed 4 bases and J shed 8 bases, with 14 bases lying between them. There are 14 residues in the CDR3. Germline V gene lookup returns CDR1 KGHDR and CDR2 SFDVKD. This chain's CDR3 is CATSDPNEVDEQFF. CDR3 DNA sequence: TGTGCCACCAGTGACCCAAATGAGGTGGATGAGCAGTTCTTC.